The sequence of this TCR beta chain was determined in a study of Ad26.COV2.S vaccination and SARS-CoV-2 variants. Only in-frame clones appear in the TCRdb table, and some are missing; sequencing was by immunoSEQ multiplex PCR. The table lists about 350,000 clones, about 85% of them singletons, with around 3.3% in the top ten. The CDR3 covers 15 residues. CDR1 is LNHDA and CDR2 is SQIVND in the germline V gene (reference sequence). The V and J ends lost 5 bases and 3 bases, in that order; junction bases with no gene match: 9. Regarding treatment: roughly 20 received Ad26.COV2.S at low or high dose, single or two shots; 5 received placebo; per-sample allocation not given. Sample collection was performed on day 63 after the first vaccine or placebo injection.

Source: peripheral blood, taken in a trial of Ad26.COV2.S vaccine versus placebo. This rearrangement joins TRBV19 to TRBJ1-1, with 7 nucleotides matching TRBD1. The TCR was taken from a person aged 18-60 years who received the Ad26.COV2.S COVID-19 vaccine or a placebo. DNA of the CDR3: TGTGCCAGTAGTGGGGACAGCGAATTTGACACTGAAGCTTTCTTT. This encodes CASSGDSEFDTEAFF.